The rows below give T cell receptor beta chains drawn from one sample of a study of cytomegalovirus exposure and HLA in healthy donors. Assay: immunoSEQ multiplex PCR; the TCRdb copy retains only in-frame clones and omits some. The sample consists of roughly 60,000 clones, over 75% of them appearing once. The source material was PBMCs. These receptors originate from a woman younger than 45 in good health and CMV-seronegative. Both conserved end residues are part of each CDR3. The order of the fields is CDR3 protein, CDR3 DNA, V gene, D gene, J gene, clone size. A D gene is named only where the DNA matches it firmly. Clone size is given for some rows only: seen once, a few or many times, or a class if the clone is expanded.

CASSLAAPKPFF,TGTGCCAGCAGCTTAGCAGCGCCGAAGCCGTTCTTC,TRBV11-1,NA,TRBJ2-1,NA
CASSPRSGGWGTEAFF,TGTGCCAGCAGCCCACGGTCCGGGGGATGGGGCACTGAAGCTTTCTTT,TRBV6-6,NA,TRBJ1-1,NA
CASTQAGEYNEQFF,TGTGCCAGCACCCAAGCGGGAGAGTACAATGAGCAGTTCTTC,TRBV6-6,TRBD2,TRBJ2-1,NA
CSVGRDSGINNYGYTF,TGCAGCGTTGGTCGGGACAGCGGAATTAATAACTATGGCTACACCTTC,TRBV29-1,TRBD1,TRBJ1-2,NA
CASNSPRGTGEKLFF,TGTGCCAGTAATTCCCCCCGGGGGACGGGGGAAAAACTGTTTTTT,TRBV19,NA,TRBJ1-4,NA
CASSLQGGSEPQHF,TGCGCCAGCAGCTTACAGGGGGGCTCGGAGCCCCAGCATTTT,TRBV5-1,TRBD1,TRBJ1-5,NA
CASSYQASGVTGELFF,TGTGCCAGCAGTTATCAAGCTAGCGGGGTCACCGGGGAGCTGTTTTTT,TRBV28,TRBD2,TRBJ2-2,NA
CASSPGQSKTDTQYF,TGCGCCAGCAGCCCTGGACAGTCCAAAACAGATACGCAGTATTTT,TRBV4-3,NA,TRBJ2-3,NA
CASIGVAYTGELFF,TGTGCCAGTATAGGGGTAGCCTACACCGGGGAGCTGTTTTTT,TRBV19,NA,TRBJ2-2,NA
CASSEGSGSIYEQYF,TGTGCCAGCAGTGAAGGTAGCGGGAGTATCTACGAGCAGTACTTC,TRBV2,TRBD2,TRBJ2-7,NA
CASSFQANTEAFF,TGTGCCAGCAGCTTCCAAGCGAACACTGAAGCTTTCTTT,TRBV5-6,NA,TRBJ1-1,NA
CASSPGEGVRGYEQYF,TGTGCCAGCAGCCCGGGGGAGGGGGTCCGAGGATACGAGCAGTACTTC,TRBV11-3,NA,TRBJ2-7,NA
CASGLVVAGGNQPQHF,TGTGCTAGTGGTTTGGTAGTAGCAGGGGGCAATCAGCCCCAGCATTTT,TRBV12-5,NA,TRBJ1-5,once
CASSLGGSNYEQYF,TGTGCCAGCAGCTTGGGCGGGAGTAACTACGAGCAGTACTTC,TRBV5-4,TRBD2,TRBJ2-7,NA